Following are 30 T cell receptor beta chains from one sample sequenced in a study of molecular identifiers for immune sequencing clone quantification. TCRdb recomputed calls from the PCR reads with MiXCR, one row per CDR3 protein. The sample yields hundreds of thousands of distinct CDR3 sequences, roughly 24% seen once. Material: naive CD8+ T cells from blood, with Jurkat cell RNA spiked in. Subset here: FACS-sorted CD8+CD4-CCR7+CD45RA+ naive T cells. The receptor set was obtained from a human donor in good health. Some libraries in this study had Jurkat cell RNA spiked in.

This clonotype has just a few counts. The J gene is TRBJ2-6, the V gene TRBV19; possibly TRBD1 for D (6 bases). The CDR3 is made up of 15 amino acids. CDR1 and CDR2 (germline): LNHDA, SQIVND (reference sequence). V was clipped by 3 bases and J by 1 base, with 7 bases between them. The DNA for the CDR3 is TGTGCCAGTAGTATTGGGACATCTGGGGCCAACGTCCTGACTTTC. It translates to CASSIGTSGANVLTF.

The V call is TRBV20-1, the J call TRBJ2-7, with TRBD1 matching 9 bases. CDR1 is DFQATT and CDR2 is SNEGSKA in the germline V gene (reference sequence). The CDR3 extends over 14 amino acids. After removal of 6 bases from V and 6 bases from J, the junction contained 12 bases not matched to a gene. The CDR3 DNA reads as TGCAGTGCGCCGCCGGGACAGGGTATTGGCGAGCAGTACTTC. This encodes CSAPPGQGIGEQYF.

The V and J genes are TRBV20-1 and TRBJ2-7; tentatively, D is TRBD2 (5 bases). The V and J ends lost 0 bases and 3 bases respectively, with 9 bases between them. CDR3 length equals 13 residues. Germline loops: CDR1 DFQATT, CDR2 SNEGSKA (reference sequence). This chain's CDR3 is CSAREVASYEQYF. Here the CDR3 DNA reads TGCAGTGCTAGAGAGGTAGCGAGCTACGAGCAGTACTTC.

This clonotype turned up a few times. The chain carries TRBV12-5 and TRBJ2-5; 10 bases line up with TRBD1. J gave up 7 bases and V 0 bases, and 5 bases lay outside the gene matches. The CDR3 covers 15 residues. Germline V gene data show CDR1 as LGHNT and CDR2 as FRNRAP. CDR3 amino acids: CASGLVTGGAVTQYF. As DNA, the CDR3 is TGTGCTAGTGGTTTGGTGACAGGGGGCGCAGTGACCCAGTACTTC.

With respect to this clonotype: A single base separates this from a much larger clone, so it may be a read error. The chain links TRBV4-1 to TRBJ1-5; D is perhaps TRBD1 (6 bases). Germline lookup yields CDR1 MGHRA and CDR2 YSYEKL. The CDR3 contains 14 residues. The CDR3 region is CAGSQEDRYQPQHF. CDR3 nucleotide sequence: TGCGCCGGCAGCCAAGAAGACAGGTATCAGCCCCAGCATTTT.

V gene TRBV30 combines with J gene TRBJ1-1; 11 nucleotides line up with TRBD1. Germline values: CDR1 GTSNPN, CDR2 SVGIG (reference sequence). The CDR3 spans 13 residues. Trimming at V came to 4 bases and at J to 7 bases, leaving 5 bases not matched to a gene. Here the CDR3 DNA reads TGTGCCTGGATGCCGGACAGGGGGCTTGAAGCTTTCTTT. It yields the protein CAWMPDRGLEAFF. Full variable domain (outside the CDR3, taken from reference TRBV30 and TRBJ1-1): SQTIHQWPATLVQPVGSPLSLECTVEGTSNPNLYWYRQAAGRGLQLLFYSVGIGQISSEVPQNLSASRPQDRQFILSSKKLLLSDSGFYLCAWMPDRGLEAFFGQGTRLTVV.

In this sample, this clonotype turned up many times. The chain has TRBV6-5 and TRBJ1-4, with unresolved D. Per the germline V gene, CDR1 is MNHEY and CDR2 is SVGAGI. The germline V and J ends were trimmed by 6 bases and 0 bases, with 14 bases remaining between them. This CDR3 contains 16 residues. Here the CDR3 DNA reads TGTGCCAGCAGAACCTTCACCGGGACAACTAATGAAAAACTGTTTTTT. It encodes CASRTFTGTTNEKLFF.

This clonotype was detected only a few times. The chain uses TRBV19 and TRBJ1-1, with D perhaps matching TRBD1 (5 bases). The CDR3 contains 12 residues. V was shortened by 7 bases and J by 5 bases, with 11 bases between the two germline ends. In germline, CDR1 is LNHDA, CDR2 SQIVND (reference sequence). This chain's CDR3 is CASITWGTEAFF. In nucleotides, the CDR3 is TGTGCCAGTATCACTTGGGGGACTGAAGCTTTCTTT. Filled out from reference TRBV19 and TRBJ1-1, the complete variable domain reads DGGITQSPKYLFRKEGQNVTLSCEQNLNHDAMYWYRQDPGQGLRLIYYSQIVNDFQKGDIAEGYSVSREKKESFPLTVTSAQKNPTAFYLCASITWGTEAFFGQGTRLTVV.

This clonotype was found many times. The chain recombines TRBV7-9 with TRBJ2-3; D gene uncertain. The germline gives CDR1 SEHNR, CDR2 FQNEAQ (reference sequence). Deletions cut 2 bases from V and 2 bases from J, with 14 bases between. This CDR3 contains 16 residues. CDR3 sequence: CASSLIVTPNTDTQYF. CDR3 sequence (DNA): TGTGCCAGCAGCTTAATAGTGACTCCTAACACAGATACGCAGTATTTT. The whole variable domain, filled in from reference TRBV7-9 and TRBJ2-3, reads DTGVSQNPRHKITKRGQNVTFRCDPISEHNRLYWYRQTLGQGPEFLTYFQNEAQLEKSRLLSDRFSAERPKGSFSTLEIQRTEQGDSAMYLCASSLIVTPNTDTQYFGPGTRLTVL.

The rearrangement links TRBV6-2 or TRBV6-3 to TRBJ2-1, with 11 nucleotides matching TRBD2. This CDR3 comprises 17 residues. J lost 8 bases, V lost 0 bases, and 9 bases had no gene match. Germline-derived CDR1 and CDR2 are MNHEY and SVGEGT. CDR3 in amino acids: CASSYSRSGRALDEQFF. The CDR3 DNA reads TGTGCCAGCAGTTACTCCCGTAGCGGGAGGGCCCTCGATGAGCAGTTCTTC.

This clonotype was seen ten or more times. The chain has TRBV19 and TRBJ1-1; D remains unclear. The V and J ends lost 1 base and 0 bases respectively, with 9 bases between them. Germline V CDR1 and CDR2: LNHDA, SQIVND (reference sequence). This CDR3 has 15 residues. CDR3 loop: CASSIGLGLNTEAFF. Written as DNA, the CDR3 is TGTGCCAGTAGTATAGGTCTGGGCCTGAACACTGAAGCTTTCTTT.

This clonotype was observed a handful of times. The chain has TRBV7-9 and TRBJ2-3; the D is unclear. The germline V gene encodes CDR1 SEHNR and CDR2 FQNEAQ (reference sequence). Trimming left V 3 bases short and J 5 bases short, with 9 bases between. The CDR3 loop spans 13 amino acids. The chain's CDR3 is CASSFSWLDTQYF. CDR3 coding DNA: TGTGCCAGCAGCTTTTCGTGGTTAGATACGCAGTATTTT. Looking up the rest from reference TRBV7-9 and TRBJ2-3 gives the full variable domain: DTGVSQNPRHKITKRGQNVTFRCDPISEHNRLYWYRQTLGQGPEFLTYFQNEAQLEKSRLLSDRFSAERPKGSFSTLEIQRTEQGDSAMYLCASSFSWLDTQYFGPGTRLTVL.

This clonotype was recorded at least ten times. This chain links TRBV29-1 with TRBJ2-3; D gene unclear. The CDR3 is 14 amino acids. The germline gives CDR1 SQVTM, CDR2 ANQGSEA. Deletions cut 0 bases from V and 3 bases from J, with 10 bases between. CDR3: CSVEDWTQTDTQYF. For the CDR3, the DNA is TGCAGCGTTGAAGATTGGACGCAAACAGATACGCAGTATTTT.

Ten or more counts support this clonotype. The chain joins TRBV2 to TRBJ2-3; possibly TRBD1 or TRBD2 for D (5 bases each). The V end lost 8 bases, the J end lost 1 base, and 16 bases lay between the germline ends. The CDR3 extends over 15 amino acids. Per germline, CDR1 SNHLY and CDR2 FYNNEI. The DNA of the CDR3 is TGTGCCAGCGGAGGATTCCGGGACGGCACAGATACGCAGTATTTT. Its protein is CASGGFRDGTDTQYF.

The V call is TRBV7-9, the J call TRBJ2-3, with D unresolved. Germline values: CDR1 SEHNR, CDR2 FQNEAQ (reference sequence). The CDR3 is 14 residues long. Trimming cost V 5 bases and J 0 bases, with 9 bases left between them. DNA of the CDR3: TGTGCCAGCAGCCCCCTCCAGAGCACAGATACGCAGTATTTT. This codes for CASSPLQSTDTQYF.

The table lists this clonotype with many counts. The chain combines TRBV5-4 with TRBJ2-3; 10 positions match TRBD1. Germline V lookup: CDR1 SGHNT, CDR2 YYREEE (reference sequence). The V segment lost 0 bases and the J segment 3 bases; nucleotides outside the gene matches: 4. The CDR3 extends over 16 amino acids. For the CDR3, the DNA is TGTGCCAGCAGCTTGGGACAGGGGGCTGGAACAGATACGCAGTATTTT. As protein: CASSLGQGAGTDTQYF.

The sample holds one count of this clonotype. One junction end disagrees with the germline gene, perhaps due to a read error. The gene calls are TRBV11-2 and TRBJ1-1; D is uncertain. The CDR3 runs 12 residues. Germline V gives CDR1 SGHAT, CDR2 FQNNGV. In DNA form, the CDR3 reads TGTGTCAGCAGCTTGTTGAACACTGAAGCTTTCTTT. This translates into CVSSLLNTEAFF.

This clonotype was picked up many times. DNA of the CDR3: TGTGCCATCGGGGGACTAGCGACCTACAATGAGCAGTTCTTC. The encoded protein is CAIGGLATYNEQFF. The chain combines TRBV10-3 with TRBJ2-1, with 10 bases matching TRBD2. Germline V gene data show CDR1 as ENHRY and CDR2 as SYGVKD. V lost 8 bases to trimming and J lost 2 bases; unmatched junction nucleotides: 3. The CDR3 has 14 residues.

To note about this clonotype: This clone may be a read error of a much larger clone one base away. This chain uses TRBV7-9 with TRBJ1-1; the D gene is possibly TRBD1 (5 bases). Germline values: CDR1 SEHNR, CDR2 FQNEAQ (reference sequence). Between the trimmed V and J ends, which lost 10 bases and 3 bases, there was a span of 12 bases. The CDR3 runs 12 residues. DNA of the CDR3: TGTGCCACCGCCCAGGGTGACACTGAAGCTTTCTTT. Translating it yields CATAQGDTEAFF.

There are many counts of this clonotype. The chain links TRBV9 to TRBJ1-1; D not resolved. V was trimmed by 0 bases and J by 5 bases, leaving 14 bases between them. CDR1 SGDLS and CDR2 YYNGEE come from the germline V gene. This CDR3 has 15 residues. CDR3 sequence: CASSVVGSGTTEAFF. The CDR3, as DNA: TGTGCCAGCAGCGTAGTAGGCAGCGGAACGACTGAAGCTTTCTTT.

The CDR3, as DNA: TGTGCCAGCAGTGGGTGGGGGGATCAGCCCCAGCATTTT. Its protein is CASSGWGDQPQHF. The chain is built from TRBV12-3 or TRBV12-4 and TRBJ1-5, with a tentative D call TRBD1 (5 bases). This CDR3 is built from 13 residues. V was shortened by 5 bases and J by 5 bases, with 10 bases between the two germline ends.

In its sample, this clonotype was seen many times. The rearrangement uses TRBV27 and TRBJ1-6; weak D call: TRBD1 (6 bases). CDR3 length: 13 residues. The V gene lost 5 bases and the J gene lost 7 bases, with 9 bases spanning the gap. Germline CDR1 is MNHEY and CDR2 is SMNVEV (reference sequence). The CDR3 region is CASSGGVNSPLHF. Written as DNA, the CDR3 is TGTGCCAGCAGTGGGGGCGTGAATTCACCCCTCCACTTT.

This clonotype was counted a few times. This rearrangement joins TRBV29-1 to TRBJ2-7, with D perhaps matching TRBD1 (5 bases). Germline loops: CDR1 SQVTM, CDR2 ANQGSEA. The CDR3 runs to 13 residues. V gave up 2 bases and J gave up 0 bases, with 8 bases separating them. The CDR3 DNA sequence: TGCAGCGTTGAACAACAGGACTCCTACGAGCAGTACTTC. Its translation: CSVEQQDSYEQYF.

With respect to this clonotype: A much larger clone is a single base away; this may be a read error. The chain's CDR3 is CASSLAGSVLETQNF. The CDR3 DNA sequence: TGTGCCAGCAGCTTAGCTGGCTCCGTATTAGAGACCCAGAACTTC. The V call is TRBV13, the J call TRBJ2-5; the D is unclear. The CDR3 covers 15 residues. Germline loops: CDR1 PRHDT, CDR2 FYEKMQ (reference sequence).

This clonotype was counted many times. V usage is TRBV4-3 and J usage is TRBJ2-7, with TRBD2 as a possible D gene (6 bases). Germline CDR1 LGHNA, CDR2 YSLEER. The V end lost 1 base, the J end lost 7 bases, and 14 bases lay between the germline ends. The CDR3 has 14 amino acids. DNA for the CDR3: TGCGCCAGCAGCCAAGGACTAGTGGGGGTAGAGCAGTACTTC. This translates into CASSQGLVGVEQYF.

This clonotype was seen repeatedly, ten times or more. The chain joins TRBV11-2 to TRBJ2-7, with D perhaps matching TRBD2 (6 bases). The CDR3 length is 14 residues. The germline CDR1 and CDR2 sequences are SGHAT and FQNNGV. The V end was cut by 3 bases, the J end by 4 bases, with 13 bases between. CDR3 bases: TGTGCCAGCAGCTTCACTGGAGGGGATTACGAGCAGTACTTC. This gives the protein CASSFTGGDYEQYF.

This clonotype showed up many times. This chain links TRBV20-1 with TRBJ2-3; TRBD1 might be the D (5 bases). Trimming took 5 bases from V and 6 from J, leaving 15 bases between them. The CDR3 totals 13 residues. Germline assignment: CDR1 DFQATT and CDR2 SNEGSKA (reference sequence). The CDR3 nucleotides read TGCAGTGCTTCAGGGTATTTCACGGATACGCAGTATTTT. It codes for CSASGYFTDTQYF.

The genes are TRBV7-6 and TRBJ2-3; 7 bases are shared with TRBD1. The CDR3 covers 17 residues. The V and J ends lost 4 bases and 5 bases, in that order; junction bases with no gene match: 15. CDR1 is SGHVS, CDR2 FNYEAQ, per germline. CDR3 bases: TGTGCCAGCAGCTCGCGTTGGGCAGGGGGTAATATAGATACGCAGTATTTT. This sequence encodes CASSSRWAGGNIDTQYF.

This clonotype has a count of ten or more. This chain connects TRBV7-9 to TRBJ2-3, with D tentatively TRBD1 (6 bases). The CDR3 runs 15 residues. The germline CDR1 and CDR2 sequences are SEHNR and FQNEAQ (reference sequence). Trimming took off 5 bases at V and 0 bases at J, with 12 bases between the two ends. For the CDR3, the DNA is TGTGCCAGCAGCCCTCAGGACAGTAGCACAGATACGCAGTATTTT. Its protein is CASSPQDSSTDTQYF.

On this clonotype: It may be a read error: a sequence one base away is much more abundant. The genes are TRBV7-2 and TRBJ2-1; perhaps D is TRBD1 or TRBD2 (5 bases each). V gave up 3 bases and J gave up 9 bases, with 15 bases separating them. The CDR3 runs to 14 residues. CDR1 and CDR2 from the germline V gene are SGHTA and FQGNSA. CDR3 bases: TGTGCCAGCAGCTTGGGGGTAGAGGGCAGTGAGCAGTTCTTC. Residues: CASSLGVEGSEQFF.